These 2 T cell receptor beta chains were all obtained from the same sample, sequenced in a study of blood T cell repertoires in COVID-19. Assay used: immunoSEQ multiplex PCR; TCRdb lists only in-frame clones, some missing. The sample comprises fewer than 400,000 clones, about 92% of which are singletons, and approximately 17% rests with the top ten. What was sequenced was PBMCs or T cells enriched from blood (not recorded which). These receptors all come from a woman aged 30 to 39 who had recovered from COVID-19.

The genes are TRBV5-1 and TRBJ2-1, with 9 bases aligning to TRBD2. J lost 4 bases, V lost 4 bases, and 12 bases had no gene match. This CDR3 spans 17 amino acids. Germline lookup yields CDR1 SGHRS and CDR2 YFSETQ. The CDR3 bases are TGCGCCAGCAGCCCAAAGGGATCGCGGGGGGGATACAATGAGCAGTTCTTC. Protein product: CASSPKGSRGGYNEQFF.

V gene TRBV5-4 combines with J gene TRBJ1-2; D is unclear. CDR3 length: 15 residues. V was trimmed by 6 bases and J by 0 bases, leaving 15 bases between them. The germline V gene encodes CDR1 SGHNT and CDR2 YYREEE (reference sequence). Written as DNA, the CDR3 is TGTGCCAGCACCTTACTAACCCAACCTAACTATGGCTACACCTTC. As protein: CASTLLTQPNYGYTF.